The entry that follows covers one T cell receptor beta chain sequence. Antigen: not known. CDR1 SQVTM and CDR2 ANQGSEA come from the germline V gene. The CDR3 runs to 13 residues. J was trimmed by 7 bases and V by 4 bases; bases with no gene match: 4. This sample was included in a study of cytotoxic CD8 clonotypes in ibrutinib-treated CLL. Background on the study: Response samples were taken after a median roughly 12 months of treatment, range 6 to 36.

This table comes from immunoSEQ multiplex PCR, and its TCRdb copy is limited to in-frame clones, with some not included. This table has 43,000 or so clones, 60% to 70% appearing once. The source of about 2 micrograms of genomic DNA for TCR beta libraries was cryopreserved PBMCs. Findings and caveats of the study: Clonality correlated strongly with circulating CD8+ T cells and exceeded age-matched healthy donors at baseline. Treatment saw public clonotypes, which were uncommon, either contract or stay stable.

The chain links TRBV29-1 to TRBJ1-6; TRBD1 agrees at 7 bases. This TCR derives from a human donor with chronic lymphocytic leukemia. The source was PBMCs, collected after 24 months of ibrutinib treatment. CDR3 coding DNA: TGCAGCGTTGGCGACAGGGCAAATTCACCCCTCCACTTT. It encodes CSVGDRANSPLHF. The full variable domain, with the rest looked up from reference TRBV29-1 and TRBJ1-6, is SAVISQKPSRDICQRGTSLTIQCQVDSQVTMMFWYRQQPGQSLTLIATANQGSEATYESGFVIDKFPISRPNLTFSTLTVSNMSPEDSSIYLCSVGDRANSPLHFGNGTRLTVT.